In this sample, the clone carrying this T cell receptor beta chain turned up once. The CDR3 sequence is 16 residues long. The V segment lost 5 bases and the J segment 7 bases; nucleotides outside the gene matches: 14. Germline V gene data show CDR1 as SGHVS and CDR2 as FQNEAQ. This sample is part of a study of blood T cell repertoires in COVID-19. Across the whole study: The study drew acute and convalescent COVID-19 samples from the United States, Italy and Spain. Sources were T cells, B-cell-depleted T cells, or PBMCs; the material itself was cDNA or gDNA.

Authors' analysis steps: How many nucleated cells were present was estimated from reference gene primer amplification. Assay used: immunoSEQ multiplex PCR; TCRdb lists only in-frame clones, some missing. That table gives V, J and clone size, and the DNA gave D and trimming. The table includes roughly 220,000 clones, 80% detected once. The TCR sequence derives from a woman in her sixties or seventies with acute or convalescent COVID-19. Sample: peripheral blood. The chain carries TRBV7-8 and TRBJ1-2; 9 nucleotides line up with TRBD1. CDR3: CASSPWTGAPWRGYTF. DNA of the CDR3: TGTGCCAGCAGCCCCTGGACAGGGGCGCCGTGGCGTGGCTACACCTTC.